The sequence of this TCR beta chain was determined in a study of cytomegalovirus exposure and HLA in healthy donors. Background on the study: Earlier results showed some 120 million unique TCR beta sequences derived from approximately 170 million T cells. Broader study findings: Further analysis, carried out later, found HLA-associated TCR beta chains more clonally expanded than equally common other chains. Reports described diagnosis of cytomegalovirus status by the classifier as highly specific and sensitive.

With 60 Vbeta and 13 Jbeta primers, the PCR was carried out. Some clones are missing from TCRdb's copy, which holds only in-frame ones; the method was immunoSEQ multiplex PCR. The table includes 150,000 or so clones, 75% to 90% detected once. The CDR3 sequence is 17 residues long. V gave up 0 bases and J gave up 2 bases; unmatched junction bases: 3. The germline CDR1 and CDR2 sequences are SGHDN and FVKESK. This clone came up once. Its antigen is not identified. This chain uses TRBV14 with TRBJ2-3; 12 nucleotides match TRBD2. This clonotype was obtained from a woman aged 50 to 60 in good health and CMV-seropositive. Sequences were obtained from PBMCs. In nucleotides, the CDR3 is TGTGCCAGCAGCCAAGATCCTAGCGGGAGGGCCACAGATACGCAGTATTTT. Protein sequence: CASSQDPSGRATDTQYF. Combining the CDR3 with reference TRBV14 and TRBJ2-3 gives the whole variable domain EAGVTQFPSHSVIEKGQTVTLRCDPISGHDNLYWYRRVMGKEIKFLLHFVKESKQDESGMPNNRFLAERTGGTYSTLKVQPAELEDSGVYFCASSQDPSGRATDTQYFGPGTRLTVL.